This T cell receptor beta chain was recorded in a study of cytotoxic CD8 clonotypes in ibrutinib-treated CLL (TCRdb year 2021). Background on the whole study: In this cohort, over 14 patients were treatment-naive and more than 9 were relapsed/refractory, while fewer than 18 had unmutated IGHV. All remission and progressive disease samples were collected while patients were still receiving ibrutinib. Cryopreserved peripheral blood mononuclear cells were obtained prior to treatment, at the time of response, and at either disease progression or sustained remission. On average, each sample had 255,043 productive templates and more than 75,000 productive rearrangements. The response samples were drawn at a median of approximately 12 months into treatment, with a range of about 6 to 36 months. Longitudinal samples were obtainable from about 30% of the roughly 86 participants in the trial. Partial responses were observed in roughly 24 patients and complete responses in 2; after a median follow-up of around 68 months, remission was maintained in approximately 15 patients and progression was observed in 12. Overall study outcomes, separate from this receptor: At ibrutinib response clonality went up, during sustained remission it held steady, and at progression it dropped back toward baseline. Baseline clonality exceeded that of age-matched healthy donors and correlated strongly with circulating CD8+ T-cell counts. Public clonotypes were found to be uncommon and were observed to contract or remain stable during treatment; the increase in clonality was shown to reflect expansion of private clonotypes at ibrutinib response. Sampling times were not matched between patients in sustained remission and patients whose disease was progressing, and lymph node repertoires were not examined.

At the junction V is shortened by 2 bases and J by 0 bases, with 7 bases in between. The CDR3, cysteine through phenylalanine, is 15 amino acids long. Only CDR3 DNA is held: 45 bases, read in frame from base 1. The CDR1 and CDR2 encoded by the germline V gene (reference sequence) are SEHNR and FQNEAQ. Each clonotype received, on average, about 10x coverage in deep resolution sequencing performed on a MiSeq, where the target depth lay between 1 in 1 million and 1 in 200,000 T cells. The immunoSEQ hsTCRB Kit was used to generate TCR beta libraries. The original methods were these. The data were analyzed with ImmunoSEQ Analyzer and ImmunoSEQ Data Assistant, and V, D and J gene assignments followed IMGT definitions. Clonality, which ranges from 0 to 1, was calculated as one minus the normalized Shannon entropy of productive rearrangement frequencies. Only overrepresented clonotypes making up at least 0.05% of the repertoire of each patient were included in the public clonotype analysis. Repertoires from about a dozen age-matched healthy donors in immuneACCESS were used as clonality controls. TCRdb re-hosts the immuneACCESS table, in-frame sequences only. Its copies lack some clones; in the studies checked, an unresolved V gene accounts for under half of them, and the cause for the rest is not known. V and J calls plus clone size are reproduced from that table; the DNA served to infer D and trimming. The sample has some 130,000 clones on record, 60% to 85% of them singletons. Of the sample, just over 5% falls within the top ten clones.

As regards this clone: Its antigen remains unidentified. Base qualities are not recorded, but no much larger clone differs from it by a single base.

Taken with the paper, the label for time point translates to: roughly 2 years on ibrutinib. For TCR beta library preparation, about 2 micrograms of genomic DNA was extracted from cryopreserved PBMCs. High-throughput TCR beta sequencing was performed on longitudinal blood samples from CLL patients receiving ibrutinib monotherapy. The patients took part in an open-label, single-center phase 2 trial of ibrutinib monotherapy. This sequence uses TRBV7-9 and TRBJ2-2; TRBD1 is perhaps the D gene, given 5 matching bases. The specimen was PBMCs, collected after 24 months of ibrutinib treatment. The receptor was isolated from a human donor with chronic lymphocytic leukemia. The sequenced DNA is TGTGCCAGCAGCTTATGGGGCCCGAACACCGGGGAGCTGTTTTTT. Its protein reads: CASSLWGPNTGELFF.